A selection of T cell receptor beta chains follows, all from one sample in a study of shared clonotypes between healthy human individuals. Profiling relied on immunoSEQ multiplex PCR, and the TCRdb table lists in-frame clones only, not all of them. The sample includes roughly 1,800,000 clones, about 95% of them seen just once. The specimen sequenced was naive CD8+ T cells sorted from blood. Every receptor here comes from a man between 18 and 29 years old in good health. Both conserved end residues are part of each CDR3. The D gene is left open where the match is weak. Only some rows state a clone size, as once, few, many or a class for expanded clones.

>TRBD2|NA|14|TRBJ2-1|TRBV6-5
CASSLAGGYNEQFF
TGTGCCAGCAGCCTAGCGGGGGGGTACAATGAGCAGTTCTTC
>NA|NA|15|TRBJ1-2|TRBV5-1
CASSWTPGSTQGYTF
TGCGCCAGCAGCTGGACTCCGGGATCTACGCAGGGCTACACCTTC
>NA|once|14|TRBJ1-1|TRBV6-5
CASSPPGHNIEAFF
TGTGCCAGCAGTCCACCGGGACACAATATTGAAGCTTTCTTT
>TRBD1|NA|15|TRBJ1-1|TRBV4-1
CASSQNRGQNTEAFF
TGCGCCAGCAGCCAGAACAGGGGACAGAACACTGAAGCTTTCTTT
>TRBD2|NA|15|TRBJ2-1|TRBV27
CASSLTSGNYNEQFF
TGTGCCAGCAGTTTGACCAGCGGGAACTACAATGAGCAGTTCTTC
>TRBD2|NA|15|TRBJ2-5|TRBV7-2
CASSSPAGASETQYF
TGTGCCAGCAGCTCTCCAGCGGGAGCGTCAGAGACCCAGTACTTC
>TRBD1|NA|16|TRBJ2-1|TRBV5-1
CASSPYRGPTYNEQFF
TGCGCCAGCAGCCCCTACAGGGGGCCGACCTACAATGAGCAGTTCTTC
>NA|NA|14|TRBJ2-5|TRBV7-3
CASSLTGVQETQYF
TGTGCCAGCAGCCTAACAGGTGTCCAAGAGACCCAGTACTTC
>NA|NA|13|TRBJ2-2|TRBV2
CASIGSDTGELFF
TGTGCCAGCATCGGATCGGACACCGGGGAGCTGTTTTTT
>NA|NA|13|TRBJ1-6|TRBV16
CASSPHPNSPLHF
TGTGCCAGCAGCCCTCATCCTAATTCACCCCTCCACTTT
>NA|NA|12|TRBJ2-7|TRBV6-5
CASSYGDGPPYF
TGTGCCAGCAGTTATGGGGATGGGCCCCCGTACTTC
>TRBD2|NA|15|TRBJ2-5|TRBV28
CASSLFGGARETQYF
TGTGCCAGCAGTTTATTCGGGGGGGCGAGAGAGACCCAGTACTTC
>TRBD1|NA|15|TRBJ1-2|TRBV30
CAWWGQGSPNYGYTF
TGTGCCTGGTGGGGACAGGGGAGTCCTAACTATGGCTACACCTTC
>NA|NA|15|TRBJ1-2|TRBV6-5
CASSYSEDTNYGYTF
TGTGCCAGCAGTTACTCGGAGGACACTAACTATGGCTACACCTTC
>NA|NA|11|TRBJ1-1|TRBV5-1
CASSSDGEAFF
TGCGCCAGCAGCTCGGATGGAGAAGCTTTCTTT
>NA|NA|15|TRBJ1-2|TRBV11-2
CASSLEARGGYGYTF
TGTGCCAGCAGCTTAGAGGCCAGGGGAGGCTATGGCTACACCTTC
>NA|NA|12|TRBJ1-4|TRBV5-1
CASSILGEKLFF
TGCGCCAGCAGCATCCTCGGGGAAAAACTGTTTTTT
>TRBD1|NA|19|TRBJ1-3|TRBV7-9
CASSLLGQGLSFGGNTIYF
TGTGCCAGCAGCTTATTGGGACAGGGGCTCTCGTTTGGAGGAAACACCATATATTTT
>TRBD1|NA|17|TRBJ1-2|TRBV28
CASSWGQGELVDYGYTF
TGTGCCAGCAGTTGGGGACAGGGGGAATTGGTAGACTATGGCTACACCTTC
>TRBD2|NA|17|TRBJ2-3|TRBV4-3
CASSHLGLAESTDTQYF
TGCGCCAGCAGCCACCTGGGACTAGCGGAAAGCACAGATACGCAGTATTTT
>NA|NA|16|TRBJ2-1|TRBV4-1
CASSQSPGVRYNEQFF
TGCGCCAGCAGCCAATCCCCGGGAGTTCGGTACAATGAGCAGTTCTTC
>NA|NA|13|TRBJ2-5|TRBV9
CASSVGFTETQYF
TGTGCCAGCAGCGTAGGGTTTACCGAGACCCAGTACTTC
>NA|NA|14|TRBJ1-1|TRBV6-6
CASRSVEANTEAFF
TGTGCCAGCAGATCCGTCGAGGCCAACACTGAAGCTTTCTTT
>NA|NA|17|TRBJ2-5|TRBV5-1
CASSFYADGFLQETQYF
TGCGCCAGCAGCTTCTATGCGGACGGATTCCTCCAAGAGACCCAGTACTTC